A selection of T cell receptor beta chains follows, all from one sample in a study of CD8+ T cells in alopecia areata. Repertoires were generated with immunoSEQ multiplex PCR, while TCRdb's copy carries only in-frame clones and drops some. Here the sample spans some 210,000 clones, around 62% being singletons. Specimen: CD4+ T cells sorted from blood, collected at week 0. These receptors originate from a human donor with alopecia areata. The CDR3 runs from the conserved cysteine through the conserved F or W. Each record gives: V gene, CDR3 length, J gene, D gene, clone size, CDR3 DNA, CDR3 protein. A D gene is named only where the DNA matches it firmly. Only part of the rows carry a size: once, few, many, or a class if the clone is expanded.

>TRBV27|17|TRBJ2-1|NA|NA
TGTGCCAGTTCACCCTTGGGTGGGAGGCCTCCTTACAATGAGCAGTTCTTC
CASSPLGGRPPYNEQFF
>TRBV29-1|14|TRBJ2-3|TRBD1|NA
TGCAGCGTTGGACAGGGGTTAAGAACAGATACGCAGTATTTT
CSVGQGLRTDTQYF
>TRBV19|14|TRBJ2-4|TRBD2|NA
TGTGCCAGTAGTCCCCAGGCGGGGGAAAACATTCAGTACTTC
CASSPQAGENIQYF
>TRBV7-9|15|TRBJ2-7|TRBD2|NA
TGTGCCAGCAGCTTAACCACTAGCGGCAGGGCCGAGCAGTACTTC
CASSLTTSGRAEQYF
>TRBV27|13|TRBJ1-2|NA|NA
TGTGCCAGCAGTTTTAGGTGGCAGGATGGCTACACCTTC
CASSFRWQDGYTF
>TRBV29-1|12|TRBJ2-7|NA|NA
TGCAGCGTTGAAAGGCCTTCTGGCGAGCAGTACTTC
CSVERPSGEQYF
>TRBV5-5|15|TRBJ2-5|TRBD2|NA
TGTGCCAGCAGCCGGGGGGGCAGGCTGGAAGAGACCCAGTACTTC
CASSRGGRLEETQYF
>TRBV5-1|14|TRBJ2-1|NA|NA
TGCGCCAGCAGCTTGGGCTGGGACAAGGCTGAGCAGTTCTTC
CASSLGWDKAEQFF
>TRBV2|14|TRBJ1-1|NA|NA
TGTGCCAGCAGAACCGGGACATCGAACACTGAAGCTTTCTTT
CASRTGTSNTEAFF
>TRBV7-7|13|TRBJ2-2|NA|NA
TGTGCCAGCAGCTTAGCACGATCTGGGGAGCTGTTTTTT
CASSLARSGELFF
>TRBV7-8|13|TRBJ2-5|NA|NA
TGTGCCAGCAACTCGCCAGGATTAGAGACCCAGTACTTC
CASNSPGLETQYF
>TRBV6-5|14|TRBJ2-1|NA|NA
TGTGCCAGCAGTCCGCGCCGTAACAGCAATGAGCAGTTCTTC
CASSPRRNSNEQFF
>TRBV30|14|TRBJ2-3|TRBD2|NA
TGTGCCTGGGCACTAGCGCTTAGCACAGATACGCAGTATTTT
CAWALALSTDTQYF
>TRBV29-1|13|TRBJ2-1|TRBD2|NA
TGCAGCCTCACTAGCGGGGTTTACAATGAGCAGTTCTTC
CSLTSGVYNEQFF
>TRBV29-1|14|TRBJ2-5|TRBD1|NA
TGCAGCGTTGAAGGGACAGGGTCAGTGAAGACCCAGTACTTC
CSVEGTGSVKTQYF
>TRBV20-1|10|TRBJ1-1|NA|NA
TGCAGTGCTAGAGACACTGAAGCTTTCTTT
CSARDTEAFF
>TRBV27|13|TRBJ1-1|NA|NA
TGTGCCAGCAGTTTAGGCGACCGCCTTAGGGCTTTCTTT
CASSLGDRLRAFF
>TRBV10-3|12|TRBJ2-7|NA|NA
TGTGCCATCAGTGAGTTTCAGTACGAGCAGTACTTC
CAISEFQYEQYF
>TRBV7-9|14|TRBJ1-5|NA|NA
TGTGCCAGCAGCCGGGACGGGAACAATCAGCCCCAGCATTTT
CASSRDGNNQPQHF
>TRBV29-1|11|TRBJ2-2|NA|NA
TGCAGCGTTGGAAACACCGGGGAGCTGTTTTTT
CSVGNTGELFF
>TRBV5-1|14|TRBJ1-4|TRBD1|NA
TGCGCCAGCAGCCTCGGACAGGGAAATGAAAAACTGTTTTTT
CASSLGQGNEKLFF
>TRBV10-1|12|TRBJ2-3|NA|NA
TGCGCCAGCAGTGAGAATACAGATACGCAGTATTTT
CASSENTDTQYF
>TRBV29-1|11|TRBJ1-1|NA|NA
TGCAGCGTTGAAACGTACAGGGAAGCTTTCTTT
CSVETYREAFF
>TRBV9|14|TRBJ1-6|NA|NA
TGTGCCAGCAGCGTATATGAGGATAATTCACCCCTCCACTTT
CASSVYEDNSPLHF
>TRBV5-1|17|TRBJ2-7|TRBD2|NA
TGCGCCAGCAGCTTCAATTTAGCGGGGGGGAGCTCCTACGAGCAGTACTTC
CASSFNLAGGSSYEQYF
>TRBV19|14|TRBJ1-1|TRBD1|NA
TGTGCCAGTTCCTCACAGGGGGCGTATACTGAAGCTTTCTTT
CASSSQGAYTEAFF
>TRBV18|12|TRBJ2-6|NA|NA
TGTGCCAGCTCCCCTTGGGCCAACGTCCTGACTTTC
CASSPWANVLTF
>TRBV10-2|10|TRBJ2-1|NA|NA
TGCGCCAGCAGAGACAACGAGCAGTTCTTC
CASRDNEQFF
>TRBV5-1|12|TRBJ2-7|NA|NA
TGCGCCAGCAGCGGATCCAATTACGAGCAGTACTTC
CASSGSNYEQYF
>TRBV2|12|TRBJ2-2|NA|NA
TGTGCCAGCTCGCCCGTGAGCGGGGAGCTGTTTTTT
CASSPVSGELFF
>TRBV6-5|10|TRBJ1-2|NA|NA
TGTGCCAGCCGTGACGATGGCTACACCTTC
CASRDDGYTF
>TRBV27|13|TRBJ1-1|NA|NA
TGTGCCAGCAGTTTTTACGGGAACACTGAAGCTTTCTTT
CASSFYGNTEAFF
>TRBV19|16|TRBJ1-5|TRBD1|NA
TGTGCCAGTAGTTACACAGGGGGCTATGGCAATCAGCCCCAGCATTTT
CASSYTGGYGNQPQHF
>TRBV5-1|15|TRBJ1-5|NA|NA
TGCGCCAGCAGCGAAATTTCAGGTAGCAATCAGCCCCAGCATTTT
CASSEISGSNQPQHF
>TRBV2|15|TRBJ2-5|NA|once
TGTGCCAGCAACGGACAGCCAACCAATAGTGAGACCCAGTACTTC
CASNGQPTNSETQYF
>TRBV30|15|TRBJ2-2|NA|few
TGTGCCTGGACCGGGTGGGGTTTGAACACCGGGGAGCTGTTTTTT
CAWTGWGLNTGELFF
>TRBV5-1|15|TRBJ2-5|NA|NA
TGCGCCAGCAGTTCGACCTTCGGTGGGAGTGAGACCCAGTACTTC
CASSSTFGGSETQYF
>TRBV5-1|16|TRBJ2-3|TRBD1|NA
TGCGCCAGCAGCTATGCCCCGCAGGGGGCGGGAGATACGCAGTATTTT
CASSYAPQGAGDTQYF
>TRBV5-4|13|TRBJ1-5|NA|NA
TGTGCCAGCAGCTTGGGCAGCAATCAGCCCCAGCATTTT
CASSLGSNQPQHF
>TRBV29-1|12|TRBJ2-7|NA|NA
TGCAGCGTTGCGACGACAGCCTACGAGCAGTACTTC
CSVATTAYEQYF
>TRBV5-4|14|TRBJ1-5|NA|NA
TGTGCCAGCAGCTTGGTGGGTAGCAATCAGCCCCAGCATTTT
CASSLVGSNQPQHF
>TRBV29-1|18|TRBJ1-2|TRBD1|NA
TGCAGCGAATACCTGAATCTGACAGGGTCACCACTCTTCTATGGCTACACCTTC
CSEYLNLTGSPLFYGYTF
>TRBV2|15|TRBJ1-4|NA|few
TGTGCCAGCAGATATCAGGGGTCGACTAATGAAAAACTGTTTTTT
CASRYQGSTNEKLFF
>TRBV7-9|13|TRBJ2-5|TRBD2|NA
TGTGCCGGAACTAGCGAGATAGGAGAGACCCAGTACTTC
CAGTSEIGETQYF
>TRBV4-1|13|TRBJ2-1|TRBD1|many
TGCGCCACCGTGGGGGGACAGGACAATGAGCAGTTCTTC
CATVGGQDNEQFF
>TRBV29-1|13|TRBJ1-3|NA|few
TGCAGCGTTGTAGCGGGCGATGGAAACACCATATATTTT
CSVVAGDGNTIYF
>TRBV7-8|16|TRBJ1-1|NA|NA
TGTGCCAGCAGCTTGGGGCAGCCCCTAGGGGTTGAAGAAGCTTTCTTT
CASSLGQPLGVEEAFF
>TRBV19|14|TRBJ2-3|NA|NA
TGTGCCAGTAGTCGTCTAGCGCTCACAGATACGCAGTATTTT
CASSRLALTDTQYF
>TRBV28|15|TRBJ2-5|TRBD2|many
TGTGCCAGCAGTTTGACTAGCGGGGGCCAAGAGACCCAGTACTTC
CASSLTSGGQETQYF
>TRBV6-5|14|TRBJ2-3|NA|NA
TGTGCCAGCAGAACCGGGACTAGCACAGATACGCAGTATTTT
CASRTGTSTDTQYF